Shown below are 16 T cell receptor beta chains from a single sample sequenced in a study of OX40 agonist ivuxolimab in advanced cancers. The method was immunoSEQ multiplex PCR; TCRdb's version includes in-frame clones alone and lacks a portion of them. The repertoire consists of 50,000 to 65,000 clones, with approximately 90% occurring once and the leading ten covering approximately 8.3%. The sequences come from CD4+ or CD8+ T cells sorted from blood, collected in a trial of the OX40 agonist ivuxolimab. All receptors derive from an adult with an advanced solid tumor such as melanoma, head and neck, liver or kidney cancer.

The chain combines TRBV4-1 with TRBJ1-1, with a tentative D call TRBD1 (6 bases). The CDR3 totals 16 residues. Germline-derived CDR1 and CDR2 are MGHRA and YSYEKL. V lost 5 bases and J lost 2, with 18 bases in between. CDR3 amino acids: CASSEGGTGTNTEAFF. The CDR3 DNA reads as TGCGCCAGCAGCGAAGGGGGAACAGGGACCAACACTGAAGCTTTCTTT.

This clone was seen a handful of times. The chain employs TRBV28 and TRBJ2-5; D gene unclear. The V gene's germline CDR1 is MDHEN and CDR2 SYDVKM. Trimming took 1 base from V and 2 from J, leaving 8 bases between them. This CDR3 has 14 amino acids. The CDR3 region is CASSLFAVQETQYF. DNA for the CDR3: TGTGCCAGCAGTTTATTTGCAGTTCAAGAGACCCAGTACTTC.

V is TRBV27 and J is TRBJ2-1, with TRBD1 as a possible D gene (5 bases). CDR3 length: 14 amino acids. Trimming took off 5 bases at V and 9 bases at J, with 17 bases between the two ends. From germline, CDR1 is MNHEY and CDR2 SMNVEV (reference sequence). The CDR3 DNA is TGTGCCAGCAGTCAGACCCCACAGGACACTGAGCAGTTCTTC. Protein product: CASSQTPQDTEQFF.

The chain has TRBV6-9 and TRBJ2-5, with 12 bases lining up with TRBD2. Per germline, CDR1 MNHGY and CDR2 SVAAGI. The CDR3 loop spans 15 amino acids. V trimming: 6 bases; J trimming: 0 bases; junction bases outside the gene matches: 2. The CDR3 region has the DNA TGTGCCAGCAGCCGACTAGCGGGGGACCAAGAGACCCAGTACTTC. It codes for CASSRLAGDQETQYF.

V and J are TRBV2 and TRBJ1-4; TRBD1 matches 8 bases. This CDR3 is 14 amino acids long. Germline V CDR1 and CDR2: SNHLY, FYNNEI. V trimming: 4 bases; J trimming: 7 bases; junction bases outside the gene matches: 5. CDR3 in amino acids: CASSAGGGSEKLFF. Here the CDR3 DNA reads TGTGCCAGCAGTGCAGGGGGCGGTAGTGAAAAACTGTTTTTT.

V is TRBV7-3 and J is TRBJ1-1; no reliable D call. There are 16 residues in the CDR3. CDR1 is SGHTA and CDR2 is FQGTGA in the germline V gene. V was pared by 3 bases and J by 1 base, with 15 bases between. CDR3 loop: CASSFLVQEKNTEAFF. CDR3 in DNA: TGTGCCAGCAGCTTCCTCGTGCAGGAGAAGAACACTGAAGCTTTCTTT.

This clone was seen a few times. The V call is TRBV14, the J call TRBJ1-1; 7 bases fit TRBD1. J lost 6 bases, V lost 3 bases, and 10 bases had no gene match. The CDR3 has 15 amino acids. CDR1 and CDR2 (germline): SGHDN, FVKESK. In DNA form, the CDR3 reads TGTGCCAGCAGCCATTCGACAGGGAGAGGATCTGAAGCTTTCTTT. Amino acids: CASSHSTGRGSEAFF.

The chain joins TRBV5-4 to TRBJ2-3; 7 bases are shared with TRBD2. Unmatched junction bases numbered 9, after V lost 4 bases and J lost 4 bases. The CDR3 runs 15 residues. CDR1 is SGHNT and CDR2 is YYREEE in the germline V gene (reference sequence). DNA for the CDR3: TGTGCCAGCAGCGACAGCGGGGAGGGGCCAGATACGCAGTATTTT. Translating it yields CASSDSGEGPDTQYF.

This chain uses TRBV21-1 with TRBJ2-1; the table calls TRBD2, which could not be checked here. TRBV21-1 corresponds to a pseudogene. The CDR3 is 15 residues long. CDR3 in DNA: TGTGCCAGCAGTCGTTGTAGGAGCTCCTACAATGAGCAGTTCTTC. Translating it yields CASSRCRSSYNEQFF.

The CDR3 sequence is CASGFWGDFNYGYTF. The DNA for the CDR3 is TGTGCTAGTGGTTTTTGGGGGGATTTCAACTATGGCTACACCTTC. This rearrangement joins TRBV12-5 to TRBJ1-2; possibly TRBD1 for D (5 bases). The V gene's germline CDR1 is LGHNT and CDR2 FRNRAP. V was trimmed by 3 bases and J by 2 bases, leaving 13 bases between them. The length of the CDR3 is 15 residues. Complete variable domain (other parts from reference TRBV12-5 and TRBJ1-2): DARVTQTPRHKVTEMGQEVTMRCQPILGHNTVFWYRQTMMQGLELLAYFRNRAPLDDSGMPKDRFSAEMPDATLATLKIQPSEPRDSAVYFCASGFWGDFNYGYTFGSGTRLTVV.

This clone appeared many times. J is TRBJ1-5 and V is TRBV19; weak D call: TRBD1 (6 bases). CDR1 and CDR2 (germline): LNHDA, SQIVND (reference sequence). The CDR3 consists of 15 residues. Trimming took off 3 bases at V and 2 bases at J, with 11 bases between the two ends. In DNA, the CDR3 is TGTGCCAGTAGTATGGGATCAGGGGGCAATCAGCCCCAGCATTTT. Translated, it gives CASSMGSGGNQPQHF.

The chain couples TRBV13 to TRBJ2-4; the D gene is possibly TRBD1 (6 bases). Trimming removed 3 bases from V and 9 bases from J, with 18 bases in between. The CDR3 covers 15 residues. Germline loops: CDR1 PRHDT, CDR2 FYEKMQ (reference sequence). CDR3 coding DNA: TGTGCCAGCAGCTTTTCACAGGGAGCAGTCAGCATTCAGTACTTC. Its translation is CASSFSQGAVSIQYF.

The chain carries TRBV7-2 and TRBJ2-5; D unresolved. Germline values: CDR1 SGHTA, CDR2 FQGNSA. Trimming shortened V by 5 bases and J by 5 bases, and 12 bases separated the two germline ends. The CDR3 consists of 13 residues. In nucleotides, the CDR3 is TGTGCCAGCAGCACCATACTGGGGGAGACCCAGTACTTC. This codes for CASSTILGETQYF. Drawing the rest from reference TRBV7-2 and TRBJ2-5, the complete variable domain is GAGVSQSPSNKVTEKGKDVELRCDPISGHTALYWYRQSLGQGLEFLIYFQGNSAPDKSGLPSDRFSAERTGGSVSTLTIQRTQQEDSAVYLCASSTILGETQYFGPGTRLLVL.

With respect to this clone: Within the sample, other DNA sequences also encode this same CDR3. The genes are TRBV5-5 and TRBJ1-1, with 7 bases that match TRBD1. V lost 4 bases, J lost 4 bases, and 4 bases stayed unmatched. Germline CDR1 and CDR2: SGHKS and YYEKEE (reference sequence). This CDR3 contains 13 residues. The CDR3: CASSLGQSTEAFF. CDR3 in DNA: TGTGCCAGCAGCCTGGGACAGAGCACTGAAGCTTTCTTT.

V is TRBV11-3 and J is TRBJ1-2, with TRBD1 matching 7 bases. The V gene end was trimmed by 5 bases and the J gene end by 3 bases; junction bases not matched to a gene: 12. CDR1 SGHNT and CDR2 YENEEA come from the germline V gene. The CDR3 has 16 residues. CDR3 region: CASSLSEGATDYGYTF. CDR3 coding DNA: TGTGCCAGCAGCCTAAGTGAGGGGGCGACGGACTATGGCTACACCTTC.

The chain links TRBV5-4 to TRBJ2-7, with TRBD1 matching over 9 bases. The CDR3 extends over 14 amino acids. Germline CDR1 reads SGHNT; CDR2 reads YYREEE (reference sequence). The J segment lost 6 bases and the V segment lost 0 bases, leaving 4 bases of the junction unmatched. In nucleotides, the CDR3 is TGTGCCAGCAGCTTGGGGGACAGGGACGTCGAGCAGTACTTC. It is translated as CASSLGDRDVEQYF. Full variable domain (rest looked up from reference TRBV5-4 and TRBJ2-7): ETGVTQSPTHLIKTRGQQVTLRCSSQSGHNTVSWYQQALGQGPQFIFQYYREEENGRGNFPPRFSGLQFPNYSSELNVNALELDDSALYLCASSLGDRDVEQYFGPGTRLTVT.